Described below is a single T cell receptor (beta chain) sequence and its context. Antigen unknown. TCRdb's table, derived via immunoSEQ multiplex PCR, lists solely in-frame clones and lacks some. The table includes about 400,000 clones, 75% to 90% detected once. Treatment here: some 19 received Ad26.COV2.S at low or high dose, single or two shots; about 5 received placebo; per-sample allocation not given. The samples were gathered on day 63 after the first injection of vaccine or placebo. Boston hosted the donor, who was an adult aged 18-55 years. In the vaccine, an Ad26 vector expressed the SARS-CoV-2 spike of the Wuhan strain. This specimen comes from a study of Ad26.COV2.S vaccination and SARS-CoV-2 variants. Study information: Ad26.COV2.S given intramuscularly, once or twice 56 days apart.

Study-level points and caveats: Greater spike-specific TCR breadth was seen in vaccine recipients than in placebo recipients.

The V gene end was trimmed by 7 bases and the J gene end by 8 bases; junction bases not matched to a gene: 12. Per germline, CDR1 SGHDT and CDR2 YYEEEE. CDR3 length: 15 amino acids. The material was peripheral blood, obtained in a trial of Ad26.COV2.S vaccine versus placebo. The source of this sequence is a person aged 18 to 59 who received the Ad26.COV2.S COVID-19 vaccine or a placebo. J is TRBJ2-2 and V is TRBV5-6; 9 bases are a match to TRBD1. CDR3 nucleotides: TGTGCCAGCTCTAAACAGGGGGCTAGAACAGGGGAGCTGTTTTTT. This codes for CASSKQGARTGELFF.